What follows are 20 T cell receptor beta chains derived from one specimen sequenced in a study of monozygotic twins with inflammatory bowel disease. TCRdb re-called the 5' RACE reads; one entry per CDR3 protein, DNA not given. Listed are nearly 450,000 distinct CDR3 sequences; about 2.4% falls within the top ten. The sequenced sample consisted of blood. The receptors here all came from a human donor with ulcerative colitis or Crohn's disease, or a healthy co-twin of an affected twin (not recorded which).

The V and J genes are TRBV27 and TRBJ2-2; TCRdb names TRBD2, which stays unverified in the absence of DNA. This CDR3 spans 16 amino acids. Germline V gene lookup returns CDR1 MNHEY and CDR2 SMNVEV (reference sequence). The CDR3 reads CASRPLGRENTGELFF.

The chain recombines TRBV14 with TRBJ1-1. The CDR3 sequence is 13 residues long. Germline-derived CDR1 and CDR2 are SGHDN and FVKESK. CDR3: CASSRSVGTEAFF.

V gene TRBV6-5 combines with J gene TRBJ1-4. The CDR3 contains 12 residues. Germline V lookup: CDR1 MNHEY, CDR2 SVGAGI. The CDR3 is CASSPPNEKLFF.

The rearrangement links TRBV6-1 to TRBJ2-7; the TCRdb call, TRBD1, lacks DNA for checking. The germline gives CDR1 MNHNS, CDR2 SASEGT. The CDR3 covers 15 residues. CDR3 residues: CASRDRGTGKYEQYF.

The chain recombines TRBV7-3 with TRBJ2-7; checking the TCRdb D call of TRBD2 is not possible without DNA. This CDR3 spans 14 amino acids. In germline, CDR1 is SGHTA, CDR2 FQGTGA. The CDR3 is CASSFTGPSYEQYF.

The chain couples TRBV6-2 or TRBV6-3 to TRBJ1-4; TCRdb selects TRBD1, and the lack of DNA leaves this call unchecked. Germline V gene sequence: CDR1 MNHEY, CDR2 SVGEGT. This CDR3 comprises 11 residues. CDR3 loop: CASRDEGKLFF.

The V gene is TRBV4-2, the J gene TRBJ2-7; as DNA is missing, the TRBD1 call by TCRdb cannot be tested. Germline-derived CDR1 and CDR2 are LGHNA and YNFKEQ. The CDR3 extends over 14 amino acids. The CDR3 loop is CASSQRRDRYEQYF.

This chain connects TRBV28 to TRBJ2-1; TCRdb indicates TRBD1, and absent DNA this call remains unverified. CDR1 is MDHEN and CDR2 is SYDVKM in the germline V gene. There are 15 residues in the CDR3. The CDR3 loop reads CASSLGGRGFNEQFF.

The V call is TRBV20-1, the J call TRBJ2-7. The CDR3 contains 11 residues. Germline CDR1 reads DFQATT; CDR2 reads SNEGSKA (reference sequence). This CDR3 is CSGRLGYEQYF.

The V gene is TRBV7-6, the J gene TRBJ1-4. Germline V lookup: CDR1 SGHVS, CDR2 FNYEAQ. The CDR3 is 14 amino acids. The CDR3 protein is CASSLLPTSEKLFF. Variable domain in full (rest from reference TRBV7-6 and TRBJ1-4): GAGVSQSPRYKVTKRGQDVALRCDPISGHVSLYWYRQALGQGPEFLTYFNYEAQQDKSGLPNDRFSAERPEGSISTLTIQRTEQRDSAMYRCASSLLPTSEKLFFGSGTQLSVL.

V usage is TRBV5-8 and J usage is TRBJ2-7; without DNA, the TCRdb call of TRBD1 cannot be checked. The CDR3 contains 15 residues. Germline V lookup: CDR1 SGHTS, CDR2 YDEGEE. The CDR3 protein is CASSRDIMHSYEQYF.

The V gene is TRBV3-1, the J gene TRBJ2-7. This CDR3 has 13 amino acids. CDR1 is LGHDT, CDR2 YNNKEL, per germline (reference sequence). CDR3: CASSQESRYEQYF.

V is TRBV12-3 or TRBV12-4 and J is TRBJ2-3; absent DNA, TCRdb's TRBD2 call cannot be checked. There are 20 residues in the CDR3. The CDR3 protein is CASSLPRLAGGPRVLDTQYF.

This chain links TRBV18 with TRBJ2-1; TCRdb lists TRBD2, though no DNA is available to test this call. This CDR3 is 16 amino acids long. From germline, CDR1 is KGHSH and CDR2 LQKENI. The chain's CDR3 is CASSTETSGSYNEQFF.

This chain links TRBV29-1 with TRBJ2-7. CDR3 length: 11 amino acids. Germline V lookup: CDR1 SQVTM, CDR2 ANQGSEA. The chain's CDR3 is CSVEYGYEQYF.

The chain combines TRBV20-1 with TRBJ1-1. This CDR3 is 15 amino acids long. Germline CDR1 DFQATT, CDR2 SNEGSKA (reference sequence). This chain's CDR3 is CSARDRNAWNTEAFF.

The chain combines TRBV7-9 with TRBJ2-4; TCRdb designates TRBD1, a call that cannot be tested without DNA. This CDR3 spans 17 amino acids. Germline CDR1 and CDR2: SEHNR and FQNEAQ (reference sequence). CDR3: CASSRPGQGVYKNIQYF.

The rearrangement links TRBV20-1 to TRBJ1-1. Looked up from germline, CDR1 is DFQATT and CDR2 is SNEGSKA (reference sequence). The CDR3 loop spans 12 amino acids. The CDR3 reads CSANSGDTEAFF.

This sequence joins TRBV6-1 and TRBJ1-5; TCRdb reports TRBD1, a call that lacks DNA to check it against. Per the germline V gene, CDR1 is MNHNS and CDR2 is SASEGT. The CDR3 loop spans 16 amino acids. CDR3 sequence: CASTNPGTGVNQPQHF.

The CDR3 reads CASSLGGWGGANVLTF. The gene calls are TRBV5-4 and TRBJ2-6; the D call from TCRdb, TRBD1, cannot be confirmed without DNA. The CDR3 sequence is 16 residues long. Per germline, CDR1 SGHNT and CDR2 YYREEE (reference sequence).